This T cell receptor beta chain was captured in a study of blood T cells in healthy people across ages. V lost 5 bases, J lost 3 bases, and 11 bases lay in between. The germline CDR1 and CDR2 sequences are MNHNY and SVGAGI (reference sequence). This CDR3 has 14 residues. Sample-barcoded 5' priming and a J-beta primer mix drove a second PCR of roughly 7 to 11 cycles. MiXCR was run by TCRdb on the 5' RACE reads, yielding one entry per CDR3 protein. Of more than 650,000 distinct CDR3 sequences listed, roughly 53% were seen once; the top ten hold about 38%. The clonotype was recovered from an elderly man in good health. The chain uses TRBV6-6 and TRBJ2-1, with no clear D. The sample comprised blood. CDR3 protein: CASSGTDGYNEQFF. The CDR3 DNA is TGTGCCAGCAGTGGTACCGACGGCTACAATGAGCAGTTCTTC.